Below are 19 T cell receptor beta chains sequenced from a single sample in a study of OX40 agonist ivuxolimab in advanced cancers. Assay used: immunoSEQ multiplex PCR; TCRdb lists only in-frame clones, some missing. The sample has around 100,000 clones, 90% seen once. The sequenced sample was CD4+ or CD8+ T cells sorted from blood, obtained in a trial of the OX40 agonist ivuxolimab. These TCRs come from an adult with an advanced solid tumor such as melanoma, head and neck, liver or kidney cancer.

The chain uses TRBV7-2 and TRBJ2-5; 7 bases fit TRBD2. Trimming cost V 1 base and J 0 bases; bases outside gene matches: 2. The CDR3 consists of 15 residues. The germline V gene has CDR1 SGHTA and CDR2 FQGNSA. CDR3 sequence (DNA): TGTGCCAGCAGCTTAGGAGCGGGGTACCAAGAGACCCAGTACTTC. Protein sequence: CASSLGAGYQETQYF.

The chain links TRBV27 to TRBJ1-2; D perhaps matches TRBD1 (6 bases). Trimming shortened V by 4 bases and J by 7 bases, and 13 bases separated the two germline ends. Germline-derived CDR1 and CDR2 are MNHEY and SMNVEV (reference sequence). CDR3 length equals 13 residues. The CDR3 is CASSSTQGTGYTF. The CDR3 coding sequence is TGTGCCAGCAGTTCTACCCAGGGGACTGGCTACACCTTC.

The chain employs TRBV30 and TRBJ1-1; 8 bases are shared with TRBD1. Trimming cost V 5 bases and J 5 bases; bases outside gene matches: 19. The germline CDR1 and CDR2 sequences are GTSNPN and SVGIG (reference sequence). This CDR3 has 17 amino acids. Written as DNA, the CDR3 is TGTGCCTGGTTGAAAGCTCCTCTACCAGACAGGGGAACTGAAGCTTTCTTT. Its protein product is CAWLKAPLPDRGTEAFF.

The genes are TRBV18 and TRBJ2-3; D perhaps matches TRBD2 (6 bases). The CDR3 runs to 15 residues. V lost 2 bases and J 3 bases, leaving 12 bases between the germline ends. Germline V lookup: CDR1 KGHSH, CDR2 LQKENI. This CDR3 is CASSPGVRGTDTQYF. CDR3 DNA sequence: TGTGCCAGCTCACCAGGGGTCCGGGGGACAGATACGCAGTATTTT. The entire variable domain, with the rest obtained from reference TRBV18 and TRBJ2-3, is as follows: NAGVMQNPRHLVRRRGQEARLRCSPMKGHSHVYWYRQLPEEGLKFMVYLQKENIIDESGMPKERFSAEFPKEGPSILRIQQVVRGDSAAYFCASSPGVRGTDTQYFGPGTRLTVL.

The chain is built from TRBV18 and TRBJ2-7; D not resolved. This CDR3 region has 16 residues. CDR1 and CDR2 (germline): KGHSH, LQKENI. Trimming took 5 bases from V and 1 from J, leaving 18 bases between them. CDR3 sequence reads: CASSFRPTRLSYEQYF. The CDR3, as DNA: TGTGCCAGCTCATTCCGTCCGACAAGGCTATCCTACGAGCAGTACTTC.

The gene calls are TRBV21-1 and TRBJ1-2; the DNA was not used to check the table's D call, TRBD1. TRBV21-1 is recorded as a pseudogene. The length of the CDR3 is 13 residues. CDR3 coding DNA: TGTGCCAGCAGGCGCCAGGGATCGTATGGCTACACCTTC. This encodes CASRRQGSYGYTF.

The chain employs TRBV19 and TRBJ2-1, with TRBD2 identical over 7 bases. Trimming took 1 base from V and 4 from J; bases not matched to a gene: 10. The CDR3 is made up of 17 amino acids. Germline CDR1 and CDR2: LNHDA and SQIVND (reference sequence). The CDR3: CASSIGAIAGTYNEQFF. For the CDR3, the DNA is TGTGCCAGTAGTATAGGAGCTATAGCGGGTACTTACAATGAGCAGTTCTTC.

The CDR3 DNA reads as TGTGCCAGCAGCTTGGGACGGAACTATGGCTACACCTTC. This translates into CASSLGRNYGYTF. This sequence joins TRBV5-6 and TRBJ1-2; no firm D call. The CDR3 extends over 13 amino acids. Germline V CDR1 and CDR2: SGHDT, YYEEEE. Deletions cut 0 bases from V and 2 bases from J, with 5 bases between.

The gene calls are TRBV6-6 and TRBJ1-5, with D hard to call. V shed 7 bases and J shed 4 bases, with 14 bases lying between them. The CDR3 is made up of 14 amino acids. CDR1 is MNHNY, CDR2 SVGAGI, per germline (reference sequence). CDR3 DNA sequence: TGTGCCAGCACCTTAGATGGAGGGAATCAGCCCCAGCATTTT. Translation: CASTLDGGNQPQHF.

The CDR3 DNA sequence: TGTGCCAGCAGTCGGCAGGCGTCCTACGAGCAGTACTTC. Its protein is CASSRQASYEQYF. The rearrangement joins TRBV27 to TRBJ2-7; D ambiguous. This CDR3 region has 13 residues. Germline assignment: CDR1 MNHEY and CDR2 SMNVEV (reference sequence). V shed 5 bases and J shed 1 base, with 9 bases lying between them.

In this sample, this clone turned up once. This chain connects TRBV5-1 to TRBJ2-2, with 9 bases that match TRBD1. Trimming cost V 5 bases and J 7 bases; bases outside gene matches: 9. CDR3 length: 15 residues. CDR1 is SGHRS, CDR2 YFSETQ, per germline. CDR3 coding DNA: TGCGCCAGCAGGGCCGGGACAGGGCTTCACGGGGAGCTGTTTTTT. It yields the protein CASRAGTGLHGELFF.

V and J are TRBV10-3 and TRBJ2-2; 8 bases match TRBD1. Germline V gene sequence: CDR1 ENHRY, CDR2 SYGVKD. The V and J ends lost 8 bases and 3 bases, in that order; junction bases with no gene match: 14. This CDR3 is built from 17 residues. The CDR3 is CAIWRGGQGAYTGELFF. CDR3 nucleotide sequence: TGTGCCATCTGGAGGGGCGGGCAGGGGGCCTACACCGGGGAGCTGTTTTTT.

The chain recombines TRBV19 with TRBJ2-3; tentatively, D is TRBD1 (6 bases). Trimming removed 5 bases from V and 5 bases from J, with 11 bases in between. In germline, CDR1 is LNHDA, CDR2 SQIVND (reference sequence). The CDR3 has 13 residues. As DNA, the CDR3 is TGTGCCAGTAGTGGAGTCAGGGGAGATACGCAGTATTTT. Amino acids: CASSGVRGDTQYF.

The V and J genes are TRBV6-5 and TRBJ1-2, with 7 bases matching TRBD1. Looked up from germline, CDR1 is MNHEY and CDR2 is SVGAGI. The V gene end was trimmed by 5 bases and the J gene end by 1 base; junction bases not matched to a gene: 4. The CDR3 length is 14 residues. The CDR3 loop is CASSKGQVNYGYTF. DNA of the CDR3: TGTGCCAGCAGTAAAGGACAGGTTAACTATGGCTACACCTTC.

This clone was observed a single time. In nucleotides, the CDR3 is TGTGCCAGCAGCAGAAGTCTAGCGGGAGTGAACACCGGGGAGCTGTTTTTT. It specifies CASSRSLAGVNTGELFF. The chain is built from TRBV9 and TRBJ2-2, with 10 bases aligning to TRBD2. The CDR3 totals 17 residues. The V gene end was trimmed by 4 bases and the J gene end by 1 base; junction bases not matched to a gene: 7. Looked up from germline, CDR1 is SGDLS and CDR2 is YYNGEE.

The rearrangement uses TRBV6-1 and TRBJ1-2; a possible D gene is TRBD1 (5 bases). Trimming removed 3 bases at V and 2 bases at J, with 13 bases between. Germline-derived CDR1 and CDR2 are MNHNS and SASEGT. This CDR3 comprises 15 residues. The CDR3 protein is CASSDGTSGNYGYTF. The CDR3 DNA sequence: TGTGCCAGCAGTGATGGGACGTCGGGGAACTATGGCTACACCTTC.

The CDR3 reads CASSLQGAQETQYF. The CDR3 region has the DNA TGCGCCAGCAGTCTGCAGGGGGCCCAAGAGACCCAGTACTTC. The genes are TRBV23-1 and TRBJ2-5; 8 nucleotides align to TRBD1. TRBV23-1 is annotated as an ORF whose role is uncertain. The CDR3 is 14 residues long. The V gene end was trimmed by 4 bases and the J gene end by 1 base; junction bases not matched to a gene: 2.

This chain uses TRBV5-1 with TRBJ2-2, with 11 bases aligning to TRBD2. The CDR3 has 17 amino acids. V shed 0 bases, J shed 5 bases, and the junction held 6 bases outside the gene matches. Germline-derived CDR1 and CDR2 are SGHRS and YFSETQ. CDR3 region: CASSLGLAGLGTGELFF. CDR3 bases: TGCGCCAGCAGCTTGGGACTAGCGGGATTAGGGACCGGGGAGCTGTTTTTT.

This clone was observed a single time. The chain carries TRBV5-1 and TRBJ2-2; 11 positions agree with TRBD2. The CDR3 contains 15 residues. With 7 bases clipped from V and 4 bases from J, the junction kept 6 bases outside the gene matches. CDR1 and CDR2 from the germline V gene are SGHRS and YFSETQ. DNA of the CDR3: TGCGCCAGCCACCTAGCGGGGGGCCCCACCGGGGAGCTGTTTTTT. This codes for CASHLAGGPTGELFF. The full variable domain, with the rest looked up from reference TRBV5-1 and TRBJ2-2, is KAGVTQTPRYLIKTRGQQVTLSCSPISGHRSVSWYQQTPGQGLQFLFEYFSETQRNKGNFPGRFSGRQFSNSRSEMNVSTLELGDSALYLCASHLAGGPTGELFFGEGSRLTVL.